The 23 T cell receptor beta chains reported below all come from one sample, sequenced in a study of T cell repertoires in cytomegalovirus infection. From the reads, TCRdb called clonotypes with MiXCR, one entry per CDR3 protein. The top ten hold approximately 13% of the sample, which has 700,000 to 950,000 distinct CDR3 sequences, approximately 30% seen once. Antigen specificity for these receptors is unknown. The sample in question was cultured CD8+ T cells from PBMCs, obtained from culture after CMV antigen stimulation. The receptor source for this set is a human donor in good health (CMV status not recorded). Some clones in this sample may be carry-over from other donors' samples.

The V call is TRBV6-1, the J call TRBJ2-1; 8 positions agree with TRBD1. Germline CDR1 is MNHNS and CDR2 is SASEGT. The CDR3 spans 15 residues. Germline trimming cut 3 bases from V and 6 bases from J; bases unmatched to any gene: 7. The CDR3 reads CASSDGTGSLNEQFF. For the CDR3, the DNA is TGTGCCAGCAGTGACGGGACAGGATCCCTCAATGAGCAGTTCTTC.

The CDR3 coding sequence is TGTGCCAGCAGCCCAACCGGGACAGGGGCCGGTGGCAATCAGCCCCAGCATTTT. This translates into CASSPTGTGAGGNQPQHF. The chain has TRBV6-5 and TRBJ1-5; 10 bases are shared with TRBD1. The CDR3 runs 18 residues. In germline, CDR1 is MNHEY, CDR2 SVGAGI. J was trimmed by 2 bases and V by 6 bases; bases with no gene match: 13.

The chain links TRBV3-1 to TRBJ1-1, with D perhaps TRBD1 (5 bases). CDR1 is LGHDT and CDR2 is YNNKEL in the germline V gene (reference sequence). The V end lost 8 bases, the J end lost 3 bases, and 13 bases lay between the germline ends. The CDR3 has 13 amino acids. CDR3 in DNA: TGTGCCAGCGAGCAGGAGGGGTACACTGAAGCTTTCTTT. This sequence encodes CASEQEGYTEAFF.

This clonotype was detected ten times or more. The chain is built from TRBV7-2 and TRBJ1-5, with D possibly being TRBD1 (6 bases). Germline V gene lookup returns CDR1 SGHTA and CDR2 FQGNSA. The CDR3 length is 15 residues. V was clipped by 4 bases and J by 3 bases, with 13 bases between them. The CDR3 reads CASSSETGPNQPQHF. In DNA, the CDR3 is TGTGCCAGCAGCTCCGAAACAGGGCCCAATCAGCCCCAGCATTTT.

The chain uses TRBV20-1 and TRBJ1-5; possible D gene TRBD1, 6 bases. The CDR3 totals 14 residues. Germline values: CDR1 DFQATT, CDR2 SNEGSKA (reference sequence). CDR3 protein: CSSSGGQVTQPQHF. The CDR3 region has the DNA TGCTCCTCTTCGGGGGGGCAGGTAACTCAGCCCCAGCATTTT.

This sequence joins TRBV6-2 or TRBV6-3 and TRBJ2-2, with D possibly TRBD1 on 6 matching bases. V gave up 2 bases and J gave up 4 bases, with 14 bases separating them. The CDR3 extends over 16 amino acids. CDR1 and CDR2 (germline): MNHEY, SVGEGT. The CDR3 reads CASSYPRDIVTGELFF. CDR3 bases: TGTGCCAGCAGTTACCCCCGGGACATCGTCACCGGGGAGCTGTTTTTT.

This clonotype was detected many times. The rearrangement uses TRBV12-3 or TRBV12-4 and TRBJ1-5; D remains ambiguous. Between the trimmed V and J ends, which lost 1 base and 0 bases, there was a span of 7 bases. The CDR3 totals 15 residues. CDR3 protein: CASSLVLNSNQPQHF. CDR3 DNA: TGTGCCAGCAGTTTAGTCCTAAATAGCAATCAGCCCCAGCATTTT.

Here the CDR3 reads CASSLSLADNNEQFF. CDR3 bases: TGTGCCAGCAGCTTGAGTCTAGCGGACAACAATGAGCAGTTCTTC. The rearrangement links TRBV5-6 to TRBJ2-1; 7 nucleotides match TRBD2. This CDR3 has 15 residues. Trimming cost V 1 base and J 5 bases; bases outside gene matches: 6. The germline V gene has CDR1 SGHDT and CDR2 YYEEEE.

This clonotype was observed a handful of times. The V and J genes are TRBV4-2 and TRBJ2-3; weak D call: TRBD2 (6 bases). The germline V gene has CDR1 LGHNA and CDR2 YNFKEQ. CDR3 length equals 18 residues. V was cut by 0 bases and J by 2 bases, with 18 bases left in between. CDR3 residues: CASSQDPFLGGVTDTQYF. The CDR3 nucleotides are TGTGCCAGCAGCCAAGATCCCTTTCTGGGGGGAGTCACAGATACGCAGTATTTT.

In its sample, this clonotype was seen many times. The junction and the germline gene differ at one end; a read error may be behind it. V and J are TRBV12-3 or TRBV12-4 and TRBJ1-5, with D uncertain. The CDR3 has 12 amino acids. CDR3 residues: CASSLDSQPQHF. The DNA for the CDR3 is TGTGCCAGCAGCTTAGACTCTCAGCCCCAGCATTTT.

The sample holds a few counts of this clonotype. The chain combines TRBV19 with TRBJ2-4, with D possibly TRBD1 on 6 matching bases. Per the germline V gene, CDR1 is LNHDA and CDR2 is SQIVND (reference sequence). This CDR3 region has 13 residues. The V and J ends lost 0 bases and 13 bases respectively, with 13 bases between them. This CDR3 reads CASSIDPTGIQYF. Written as DNA, the CDR3 is TGTGCCAGTAGTATAGACCCGACAGGTATACAGTACTTC.

V and J are TRBV4-1 and TRBJ1-6, with 9 nucleotides matching TRBD1. V was pared by 5 bases and J by 10 bases, with 9 bases of the junction left unmatched. The CDR3 has 15 residues. The germline CDR1 and CDR2 sequences are MGHRA and YSYEKL. The DNA of the CDR3 is TGCGCCAGCAGCTCCCCCGGGACAGGGAACTCACCCCTCCACTTT. Its protein is CASSSPGTGNSPLHF.

Only a few counts were recorded for this clonotype. The chain has TRBV7-6 and TRBJ2-7, with TRBD2 identical over 8 bases. Germline-derived CDR1 and CDR2 are SGHVS and FNYEAQ. The CDR3 runs to 16 residues. V gave up 5 bases and J gave up 5 bases; unmatched junction bases: 14. The CDR3 nucleotides read TGTGCCAGCAGCCCGCTTATAATAGCGGGGATGCACGAGCAGTACGTC. Translated, it gives CASSPLIIAGMHEQYV.

V is TRBV12-3 or TRBV12-4 and J is TRBJ2-1; D may be TRBD1 or TRBD2 (6 bases each). V was pared by 6 bases and J by 5 bases, with 14 bases between. This CDR3 comprises 14 residues. This chain's CDR3 is CASRKGGLDNEQFF. The CDR3 bases are TGTGCCAGCAGAAAGGGGGGCCTCGACAATGAGCAGTTCTTC.

The J gene is TRBJ2-7, the V gene TRBV6-2 or TRBV6-3; 9 bases line up with TRBD2. Germline V lookup: CDR1 MNHEY, CDR2 SVGEGT. The ends lost 4 bases at V and 3 bases at J; junction bases unmatched: 4. The CDR3 covers 14 residues. The CDR3 sequence is CASSSSGVGYEQYV. CDR3 nucleotide sequence: TGTGCCAGCAGTTCTAGCGGGGTTGGCTACGAGCAGTACGTC.

The V call is TRBV28, the J call TRBJ1-5; a weak D match, TRBD1 (5 bases). V dropped 4 bases and J dropped 0 bases, with 10 bases sitting between them. CDR3 length equals 15 residues. Germline values: CDR1 MDHEN, CDR2 SYDVKM. Here the CDR3 reads CASSWVGDSNQPQHF. In DNA, the CDR3 is TGTGCCAGCAGTTGGGTAGGGGATAGCAATCAGCCCCAGCATTTT.

In DNA form, the CDR3 reads TGCGCCAGCAGCCCCGAATCTTTTCCAGATACGCAGTATTTT. This gives the protein CASSPESFPDTQYF. The V and J genes are TRBV5-1 and TRBJ2-3; D is ambiguous. Germline V lookup: CDR1 SGHRS, CDR2 YFSETQ. This CDR3 has 14 residues. The V and J ends lost 4 bases and 4 bases respectively, with 13 bases between them.

V usage is TRBV7-9 and J usage is TRBJ1-2; TRBD1 matches 7 bases. Germline-derived CDR1 and CDR2 are SEHNR and FQNEAQ (reference sequence). V lost 4 bases, J lost 1 base, and 3 bases stayed unmatched. The CDR3 runs to 14 residues. DNA of the CDR3: TGTGCCAGCAGCTCCGGACAGGTTAACTATGGCTACACCTTC. Its translation is CASSSGQVNYGYTF. Together with reference TRBV7-9 and TRBJ1-2, the CDR3 gives the full variable domain: DTGVSQNPRHKITKRGQNVTFRCDPISEHNRLYWYRQTLGQGPEFLTYFQNEAQLEKSRLLSDRFSAERPKGSFSTLEIQRTEQGDSAMYLCASSSGQVNYGYTFGSGTRLTVV.

The rearrangement links TRBV12-3 or TRBV12-4 to TRBJ2-7, with 8 positions matching TRBD1. The CDR3 consists of 17 residues. J lost 1 base, V lost 6 bases, and 14 bases had no gene match. The CDR3 sequence is CASSRGQGSAASYEQYF. CDR3 sequence (DNA): TGTGCCAGCAGCCGCGGACAGGGAAGCGCCGCATCCTACGAGCAGTACTTC.

In its sample, this clonotype was seen a few times. The V and J genes are TRBV7-8 and TRBJ2-1, with 8 bases that match TRBD1. From germline, CDR1 is SGHVS and CDR2 FQNEAQ. This CDR3 has 21 residues. V shed 0 bases and J 0 bases; nucleotides not matched to a gene: 16. CDR3 DNA: TGTGCCAGCAGCTTAGCGCCTGGGACAGGAGCTGAGGAGAGCTCCTACAATGAGCAGTTCTTC. Translated: CASSLAPGTGAEESSYNEQFF. The full variable domain, with the rest looked up from reference TRBV7-8 and TRBJ2-1, is GAGVSQSPRYKVAKRGQDVALRCDPISGHVSLFWYQQALGQGPEFLTYFQNEAQLDKSGLPSDRFFAERPEGSVSTLKIQRTQQEDSAVYLCASSLAPGTGAEESSYNEQFFGPGTRLTVL.

Worth noting for this clonotype: The conserved phenylalanine or tryptophan is not found at the CDR3 terminus, so this likely reflects a read error. This rearrangement joins TRBV5-1 to TRBJ1-1, with D unresolved. The ends were cut back, 0 bases at V and 1 base at J, with 7 bases in the middle. The CDR3 totals 14 residues. From germline, CDR1 is SGHRS and CDR2 YFSETQ. The CDR3 reads CASSLEETNTEAFL. The CDR3 DNA is TGCGCCAGCAGCTTGGAGGAGACGAACACTGAAGCTTTCCTT.

In nucleotides, the CDR3 is TGTGCCAGCAGCTCGGACAGGAGAAGGTCCTACAATCAGCCCCAGCATTTT. It is translated as CASSSDRRRSYNQPQHF. This chain uses TRBV7-2 with TRBJ1-5, with TRBD1 matching 7 bases. There are 17 residues in the CDR3. CDR1 and CDR2 from the germline V gene are SGHTA and FQGNSA. The V segment lost 4 bases and the J segment 3 bases; nucleotides outside the gene matches: 12.

V gene TRBV4-1 combines with J gene TRBJ2-3, with TRBD2 identical over 13 bases. The V and J ends lost 3 bases and 1 base, in that order; junction bases with no gene match: 4. Germline V gives CDR1 MGHRA, CDR2 YSYEKL. This CDR3 has 17 amino acids. CDR3 coding DNA: TGCGCCAGCAGCCACTTCGGGACTAGCGGGGGCACAGATACGCAGTATTTT. This sequence encodes CASSHFGTSGGTDTQYF.